This TCR beta chain was found in a study of blood T cell repertoires in COVID-19. Study-wide context: Donors in the United States, Italy and Spain gave samples during acute or convalescent COVID-19. PBMCs, B-cell-depleted T cells, or T cells were the source of the cDNA or gDNA that made up the material.

In the authors' workflow: Estimation of nucleated cell counts was performed using reference gene primer amplification. The table came from immunoSEQ multiplex PCR; TCRdb's copy has only in-frame clones and leaves some out. That table is the source of V, J and clone size, and D and trimming were worked out from the DNA. There are about 260,000 clones in the sample; around nine tenths occur only once, and about 8.6% lies in the top ten. Germline CDR1 reads SGHTA; CDR2 reads FQGNSA. The V end lost 5 bases, the J end lost 4 bases, and 18 bases lay between the germline ends. CDR3 length: 15 residues. Sequenced: peripheral blood. The chain has TRBV7-2 and TRBJ2-7, with D possibly being TRBD2 (6 bases). This receptor was taken from a man aged 40-49 years with active or convalescent COVID-19. The CDR3 reads CASSAPGVGSYEQYF. CDR3 nucleotide sequence: TGTGCCAGCAGCGCCCCGGGGGTGGGTTCGTACGAGCAGTACTTC.